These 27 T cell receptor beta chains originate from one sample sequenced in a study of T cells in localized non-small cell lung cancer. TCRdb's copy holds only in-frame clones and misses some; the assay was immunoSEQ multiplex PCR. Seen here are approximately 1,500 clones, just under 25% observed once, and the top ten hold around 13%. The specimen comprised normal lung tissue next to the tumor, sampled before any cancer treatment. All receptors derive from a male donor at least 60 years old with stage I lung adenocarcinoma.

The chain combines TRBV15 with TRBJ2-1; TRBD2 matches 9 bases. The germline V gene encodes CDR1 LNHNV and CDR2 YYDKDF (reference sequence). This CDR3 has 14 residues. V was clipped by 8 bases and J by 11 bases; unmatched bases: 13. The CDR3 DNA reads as TGTGCCACCCTACCGGGGCTAGCGGGGACGAAGCAGTTCTTC. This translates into CATLPGLAGTKQFF.

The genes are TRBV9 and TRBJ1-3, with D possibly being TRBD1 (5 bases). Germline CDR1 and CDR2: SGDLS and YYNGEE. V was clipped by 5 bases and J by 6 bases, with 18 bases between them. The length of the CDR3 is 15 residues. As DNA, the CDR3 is TGTGCCAGCAGTGACGTAGCAGGGCCGGCAAACACCATATATTTT. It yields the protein CASSDVAGPANTIYF.

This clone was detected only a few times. The CDR3 region has the DNA TGCGCCAGCAGCGAAAGAGGTGCAGTCCAAGAGACCCAGTACTTC. Protein product: CASSERGAVQETQYF. The rearrangement uses TRBV1 and TRBJ2-5; the D call TRBD2 from the table was never checked on the DNA. TRBV1 is recorded as a pseudogene. This CDR3 has 15 residues.

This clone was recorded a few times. The CDR3 loop reads CASSAQDSNTEAFF. In DNA, the CDR3 is TGTGCCAGCAGCGCTCAGGACTCCAACACTGAAGCTTTCTTT. The chain is built from TRBV9 and TRBJ1-1; no clear D gene. Trimming took off 3 bases at V and 2 bases at J, with 11 bases between the two ends. The CDR3 is made up of 14 amino acids. The germline V gene has CDR1 SGDLS and CDR2 YYNGEE.

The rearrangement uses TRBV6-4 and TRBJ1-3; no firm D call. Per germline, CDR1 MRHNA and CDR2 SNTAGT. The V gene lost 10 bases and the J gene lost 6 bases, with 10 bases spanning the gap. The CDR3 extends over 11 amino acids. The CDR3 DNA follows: TGTGCCATCAGGCAGGAAAACACCATATATTTT. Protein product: CAIRQENTIYF.

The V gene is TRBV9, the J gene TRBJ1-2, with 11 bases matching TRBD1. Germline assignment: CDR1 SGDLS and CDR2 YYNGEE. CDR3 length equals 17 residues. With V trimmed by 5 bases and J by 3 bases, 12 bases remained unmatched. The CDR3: CASRGGRTGGSYYGYTF. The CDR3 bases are TGTGCCAGCAGAGGTGGGAGGACAGGGGGCAGTTACTATGGCTACACCTTC. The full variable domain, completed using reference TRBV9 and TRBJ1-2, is DSGVTQTPKHLITATGQRVTLRCSPRSGDLSVYWYQQSLDQGLQFLIQYYNGEERAKGNILERFSAQQFPDLHSELNLSSLELGDSALYFCASRGGRTGGSYYGYTFGSGTRLTVV.

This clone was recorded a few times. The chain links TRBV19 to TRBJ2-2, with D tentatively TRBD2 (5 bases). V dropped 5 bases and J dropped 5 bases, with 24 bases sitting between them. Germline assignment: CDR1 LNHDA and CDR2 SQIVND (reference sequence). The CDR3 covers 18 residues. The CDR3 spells CASSAAALSPPWTGELFF. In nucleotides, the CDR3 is TGTGCCAGTAGTGCAGCGGCCCTTAGTCCGCCGTGGACCGGGGAGCTGTTTTTT.

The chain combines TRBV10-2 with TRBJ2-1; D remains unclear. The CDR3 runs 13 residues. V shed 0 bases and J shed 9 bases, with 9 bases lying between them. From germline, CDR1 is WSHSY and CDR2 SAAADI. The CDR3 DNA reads TGCGCCAGCAGTGAGTCGGAGAGCCTTGAGCAGTTCTTC. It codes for CASSESESLEQFF.

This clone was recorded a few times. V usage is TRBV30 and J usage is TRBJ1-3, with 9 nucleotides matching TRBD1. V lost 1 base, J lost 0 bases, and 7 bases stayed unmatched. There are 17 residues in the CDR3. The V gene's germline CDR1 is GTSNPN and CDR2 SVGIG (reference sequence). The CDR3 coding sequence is TGTGCCTGGAGTGGGGACAGGGTAAGGAGCTCTGGAAACACCATATATTTT. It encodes CAWSGDRVRSSGNTIYF.

CDR3: CASSISRVNQPQHF. The CDR3 region has the DNA TGTGCCAGTAGTATCTCCAGGGTAAATCAGCCCCAGCATTTT. The chain recombines TRBV19 with TRBJ1-5; tentative D call: TRBD1 (5 bases). Deletions cut 3 bases from V and 4 bases from J, with 10 bases between. Per germline, CDR1 LNHDA and CDR2 SQIVND (reference sequence). This CDR3 region has 14 residues.

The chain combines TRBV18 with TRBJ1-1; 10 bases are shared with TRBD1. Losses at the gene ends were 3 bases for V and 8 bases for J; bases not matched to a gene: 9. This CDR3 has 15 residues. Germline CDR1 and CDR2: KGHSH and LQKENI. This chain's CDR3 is CASSPIRDRGREAFF. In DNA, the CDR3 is TGTGCCAGCTCACCTATCCGGGACAGGGGTCGCGAAGCTTTCTTT. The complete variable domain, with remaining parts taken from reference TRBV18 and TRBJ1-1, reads NAGVMQNPRHLVRRRGQEARLRCSPMKGHSHVYWYRQLPEEGLKFMVYLQKENIIDESGMPKERFSAEFPKEGPSILRIQQVVRGDSAAYFCASSPIRDRGREAFFGQGTRLTVV.

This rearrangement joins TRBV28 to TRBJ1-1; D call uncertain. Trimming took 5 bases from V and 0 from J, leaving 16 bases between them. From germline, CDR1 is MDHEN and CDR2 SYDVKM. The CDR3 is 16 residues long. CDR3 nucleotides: TGTGCCAGCAGTCCACCAGGAGAACCTCTGAACACTGAAGCTTTCTTT. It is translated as CASSPPGEPLNTEAFF.

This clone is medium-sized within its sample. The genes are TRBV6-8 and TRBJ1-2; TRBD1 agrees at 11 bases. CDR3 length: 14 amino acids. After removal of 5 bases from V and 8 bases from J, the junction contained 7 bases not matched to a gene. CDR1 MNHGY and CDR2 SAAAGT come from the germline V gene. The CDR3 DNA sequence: TGTGCCAGCAGTGACGGACAGGGGGCCGGGGGCTACACCTTC. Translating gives CASSDGQGAGGYTF.

The CDR3 DNA sequence: TGTGCCAGCAGGACAGGGGAGGGGACTAACTATGGCTACACCTTC. Translated, it gives CASRTGEGTNYGYTF. J is TRBJ1-2 and V is TRBV6-8; TRBD1 aligns across 8 bases. J gave up 0 bases and V 6 bases, and 6 bases lay outside the gene matches. Germline loops: CDR1 MNHGY, CDR2 SAAAGT. The CDR3 consists of 15 residues.

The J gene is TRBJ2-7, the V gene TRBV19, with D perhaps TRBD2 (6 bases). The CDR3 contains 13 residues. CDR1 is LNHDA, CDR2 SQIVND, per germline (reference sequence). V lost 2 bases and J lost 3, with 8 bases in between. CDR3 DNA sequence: TGTGCCAGTAGTATACGGCGGGGCTACGAGCAGTACTTC. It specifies CASSIRRGYEQYF.

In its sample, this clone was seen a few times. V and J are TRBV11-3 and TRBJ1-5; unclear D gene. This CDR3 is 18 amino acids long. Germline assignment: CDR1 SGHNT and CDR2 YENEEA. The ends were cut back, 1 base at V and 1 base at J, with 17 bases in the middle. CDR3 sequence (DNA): TGTGCCAGCAGCTTAGTTCCAAGGGTGGGCCCAAGCAATCAGCCCCAGCATTTT. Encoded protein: CASSLVPRVGPSNQPQHF. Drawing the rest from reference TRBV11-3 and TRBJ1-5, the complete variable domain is EAGVVQSPRYKIIEKKQPVAFWCNPISGHNTLYWYLQNLGQGPELLIRYENEEAVDDSQLPKDRFSAERLKGVDSTLKIQPAELGDSAVYLCASSLVPRVGPSNQPQHFGDGTRLSIL.

The chain's CDR3 is CAWGAGGYQPQHF. CDR3 bases: TGTGCCTGGGGGGCAGGGGGATATCAGCCCCAGCATTTT. This chain links TRBV30 with TRBJ1-5; TRBD1 agrees at 7 bases. The germline gives CDR1 GTSNPN, CDR2 SVGIG (reference sequence). The CDR3 spans 13 residues. V lost 5 bases to trimming and J lost 5 bases; unmatched junction nucleotides: 6. The full variable domain, completed using reference TRBV30 and TRBJ1-5, is SQTIHQWPATLVQPVGSPLSLECTVEGTSNPNLYWYRQAAGRGLQLLFYSVGIGQISSEVPQNLSASRPQDRQFILSSKKLLLSDSGFYLCAWGAGGYQPQHFGDGTRLSIL.

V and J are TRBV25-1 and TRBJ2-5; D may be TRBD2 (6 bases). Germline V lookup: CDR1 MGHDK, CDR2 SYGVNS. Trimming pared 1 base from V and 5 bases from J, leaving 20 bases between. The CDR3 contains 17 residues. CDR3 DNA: TGTGCCAGCAGTGAATCGGGGTTAGGAGCGCGGGGCGAGACCCAGTACTTC. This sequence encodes CASSESGLGARGETQYF.

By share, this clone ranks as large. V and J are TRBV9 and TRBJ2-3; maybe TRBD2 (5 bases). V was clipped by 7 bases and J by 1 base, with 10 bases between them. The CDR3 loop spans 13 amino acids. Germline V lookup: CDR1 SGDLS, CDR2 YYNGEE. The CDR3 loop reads CASGDGGTDTQYF. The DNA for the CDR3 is TGTGCCAGCGGAGACGGGGGCACAGATACGCAGTATTTT.

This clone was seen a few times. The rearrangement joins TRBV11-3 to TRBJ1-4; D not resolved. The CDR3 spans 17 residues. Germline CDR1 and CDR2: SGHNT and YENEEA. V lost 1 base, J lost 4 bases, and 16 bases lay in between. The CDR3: CASSLGRGPGINEKLFF. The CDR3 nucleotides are TGTGCCAGCAGCTTAGGCCGGGGTCCGGGGATTAATGAAAAACTGTTTTTT.

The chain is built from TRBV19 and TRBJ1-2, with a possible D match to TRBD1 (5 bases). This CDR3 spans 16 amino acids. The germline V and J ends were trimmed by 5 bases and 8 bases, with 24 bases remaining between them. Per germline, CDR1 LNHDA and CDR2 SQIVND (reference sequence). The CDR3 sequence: CASSPGTLGFISGYTF. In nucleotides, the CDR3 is TGTGCCAGTAGTCCCGGGACCCTAGGGTTCATATCGGGCTACACCTTC.

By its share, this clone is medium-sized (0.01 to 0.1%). Here the CDR3 reads CASAENLINYGYTF. CDR3 DNA: TGTGCCAGCGCTGAGAACTTGATAAACTATGGCTACACCTTC. This chain joins TRBV9 and TRBJ1-2; no definite D call. CDR3 length: 14 amino acids. CDR1 and CDR2 from the germline V gene are SGDLS and YYNGEE. The V gene lost 7 bases and the J gene lost 2 bases, with 15 bases spanning the gap.

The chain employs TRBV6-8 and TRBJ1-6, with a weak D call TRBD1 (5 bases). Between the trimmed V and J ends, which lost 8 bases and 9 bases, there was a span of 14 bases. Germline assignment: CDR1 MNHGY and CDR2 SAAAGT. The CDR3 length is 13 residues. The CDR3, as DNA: TGTGCCAGCCGCGCATTGACAGTTTCACCCCTCCACTTT. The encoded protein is CASRALTVSPLHF.

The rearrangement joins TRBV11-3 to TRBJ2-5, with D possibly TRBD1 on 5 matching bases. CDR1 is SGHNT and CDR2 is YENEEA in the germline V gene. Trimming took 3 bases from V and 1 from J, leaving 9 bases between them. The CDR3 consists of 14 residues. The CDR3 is CASSLGQGQETQYF. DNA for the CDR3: TGTGCCAGCAGCTTGGGGCAGGGCCAAGAGACCCAGTACTTC. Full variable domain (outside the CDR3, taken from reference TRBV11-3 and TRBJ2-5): EAGVVQSPRYKIIEKKQPVAFWCNPISGHNTLYWYLQNLGQGPELLIRYENEEAVDDSQLPKDRFSAERLKGVDSTLKIQPAELGDSAVYLCASSLGQGQETQYFGPGTRLLVL.

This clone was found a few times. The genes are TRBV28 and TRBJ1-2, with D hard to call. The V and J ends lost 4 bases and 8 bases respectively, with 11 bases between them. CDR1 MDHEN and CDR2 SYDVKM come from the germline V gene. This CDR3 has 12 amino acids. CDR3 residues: CASSSLGMGYTF. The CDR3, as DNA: TGTGCCAGCAGTTCCCTGGGGATGGGCTACACCTTC.

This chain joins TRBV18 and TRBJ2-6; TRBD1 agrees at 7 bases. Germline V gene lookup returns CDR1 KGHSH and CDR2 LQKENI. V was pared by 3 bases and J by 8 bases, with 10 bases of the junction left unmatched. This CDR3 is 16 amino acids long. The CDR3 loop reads CASSPTRTGATNVLTF. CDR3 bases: TGTGCCAGCTCACCGACGCGGACAGGTGCGACCAACGTCCTGACTTTC.

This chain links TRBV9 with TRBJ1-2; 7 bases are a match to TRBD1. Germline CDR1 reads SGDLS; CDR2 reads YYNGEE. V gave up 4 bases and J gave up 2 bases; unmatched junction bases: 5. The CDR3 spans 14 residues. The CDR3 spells CASSKQGTNYGYTF. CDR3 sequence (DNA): TGTGCCAGCAGCAAACAGGGGACAAACTATGGCTACACCTTC.